Shown below are 27 T cell receptor beta chains from a single sample sequenced in a study of cytomegalovirus exposure and HLA in healthy donors. Sequencing was performed with immunoSEQ multiplex PCR; in TCRdb, only in-frame clones are kept and a portion is missing. This table holds under 400,000 clones, over 75% found once. Sequencing was done on a sample of PBMCs. Receptors originate from a man in his thirties or forties in good health and CMV-seronegative.

CDR3 in DNA: TGTGCCAGCAGTTTCCCTCTAGGCGGGCCCCAGCATTTT. It translates to CASSFPLGGPQHF. V is TRBV28 and J is TRBJ1-5, with D unclear. The CDR3 has 13 amino acids. Germline V gene sequence: CDR1 MDHEN, CDR2 SYDVKM. V was trimmed by 3 bases and J by 9 bases, leaving 12 bases between them.

The table lists this clone with a few counts. The chain employs TRBV7-2 and TRBJ1-6, with D perhaps matching TRBD1 (5 bases). Germline CDR1 SGHTA, CDR2 FQGNSA. V lost 3 bases to trimming and J lost 13 bases, with 16 bases between them. This CDR3 has 14 amino acids. The CDR3 loop reads CASSLGGLTPPLHF. The CDR3 bases are TGTGCCAGCAGCTTGGGGGGTCTGACTCCTCCCCTCCACTTT.

The chain uses TRBV6-5 and TRBJ1-4; possibly TRBD1 for D (5 bases). Deletions cut 6 bases from V and 5 bases from J, with 10 bases between. CDR3 length: 13 amino acids. Germline CDR1 MNHEY, CDR2 SVGAGI. CDR3 nucleotides: TGTGCCAGCAGAGGGGCCCTAAATGAAAAACTGTTTTTT. Amino acid sequence: CASRGALNEKLFF.

The chain combines TRBV6-5 with TRBJ1-1, with a possible D match to TRBD1 (5 bases). The CDR3 has 11 residues. Germline V gene sequence: CDR1 MNHEY, CDR2 SVGAGI. Trimming removed 7 bases from V and 7 bases from J, with 10 bases in between. The CDR3 DNA reads as TGTGCCAGCATTCGGACACATGAAGCTTTCTTT. Its translation is CASIRTHEAFF.

Of note for this clone: The same CDR3 is also encoded by other DNA sequences in this sample. The rearrangement links TRBV20-1 to TRBJ1-2; 7 positions agree with TRBD1. The CDR3 contains 11 residues. Germline CDR1 reads DFQATT; CDR2 reads SNEGSKA (reference sequence). J gave up 5 bases and V 3 bases, and 0 bases lay outside the gene matches. In nucleotides, the CDR3 is TGCAGTGCTAGGACAGGGTATGGCTACACCTTC. Translated, it gives CSARTGYGYTF.

This clone appeared a single time. The chain couples TRBV9 to TRBJ2-2; maybe TRBD2 (6 bases). Germline lookup yields CDR1 SGDLS and CDR2 YYNGEE. This CDR3 has 13 residues. Trimming took 3 bases from V and 7 from J, leaving 10 bases between them. The CDR3 coding sequence is TGTGCCAGCAGCGCGTGGGGAGGCGGGGAGCTGTTTTTT. It encodes CASSAWGGGELFF.

V and J are TRBV19 and TRBJ2-3; perhaps TRBD2 as D (6 bases). The CDR3 runs 15 residues. Trimming shortened V by 3 bases and J by 0 bases, and 10 bases separated the two germline ends. From germline, CDR1 is LNHDA and CDR2 SQIVND (reference sequence). Here the CDR3 DNA reads TGTGCCAGTAGTATCCCCGGGGGTAGCACAGATACGCAGTATTTT. This gives the protein CASSIPGGSTDTQYF. The variable domain in full, completed from reference TRBV19 and TRBJ2-3, reads DGGITQSPKYLFRKEGQNVTLSCEQNLNHDAMYWYRQDPGQGLRLIYYSQIVNDFQKGDIAEGYSVSREKKESFPLTVTSAQKNPTAFYLCASSIPGGSTDTQYFGPGTRLTVL.

The CDR3 is CASSLGPLNDYGYTF. CDR3 sequence (DNA): TGCGCCAGCAGCTTGGGGCCTCTCAATGATTATGGCTACACCTTC. The rearrangement joins TRBV5-1 to TRBJ1-2, with no clear D. The CDR3 totals 15 residues. V lost 0 bases and J lost 5, with 14 bases in between. Germline V gene sequence: CDR1 SGHRS, CDR2 YFSETQ. The full variable domain, completed using reference TRBV5-1 and TRBJ1-2, is KAGVTQTPRYLIKTRGQQVTLSCSPISGHRSVSWYQQTPGQGLQFLFEYFSETQRNKGNFPGRFSGRQFSNSRSEMNVSTLELGDSALYLCASSLGPLNDYGYTFGSGTRLTVV.

The chain links TRBV19 to TRBJ1-2, with 8 bases identical to TRBD1. The CDR3 has 16 amino acids. With 11 bases clipped from V and 5 bases from J, the junction kept 19 bases outside the gene matches. The germline gives CDR1 LNHDA, CDR2 SQIVND (reference sequence). Here the CDR3 DNA reads TGTGCCGCCTGTAGGGGGACAGGAGAGTCTCGGTATGGCTACACCTTC. It translates to CAACRGTGESRYGYTF.

V and J are TRBV4-2 and TRBJ2-5; 8 nucleotides align to TRBD1. Unmatched junction bases numbered 11, after V lost 4 bases and J lost 1 base. The CDR3 consists of 17 residues. Germline loops: CDR1 LGHNA, CDR2 YNFKEQ. CDR3 protein: CASSRSDRDELQETQYF. CDR3 DNA: TGTGCCAGCAGCCGATCGGACAGGGACGAACTCCAAGAGACCCAGTACTTC.

The chain joins TRBV27 to TRBJ2-1; a possible D gene is TRBD2 (5 bases). Trimming stripped 5 bases from V and 0 bases from J, with 17 bases between. Per germline, CDR1 MNHEY and CDR2 SMNVEV (reference sequence). This CDR3 region has 17 residues. The CDR3 sequence: CASSVNSDSSSYNEQFF. CDR3 DNA sequence: TGTGCCAGCAGTGTAAATAGCGACTCGAGCTCCTACAATGAGCAGTTCTTC.

This chain joins TRBV11-2 and TRBJ2-5, with TRBD1 as a possible D gene (5 bases). V lost 0 bases to trimming and J lost 7 bases, with 9 bases between them. CDR1 is SGHAT, CDR2 FQNNGV, per germline. This CDR3 contains 13 residues. The CDR3 nucleotides are TGTGCCAGCAGCTTAGATCTAAGGGGGACCCAGTACTTC. Amino acid sequence: CASSLDLRGTQYF. The entire variable domain, with the rest obtained from reference TRBV11-2 and TRBJ2-5, is as follows: EAGVAQSPRYKIIEKRQSVAFWCNPISGHATLYWYQQILGQGPKLLIQFQNNGVVDDSQLPKDRFSAERLKGVDSTLKIQPAKLEDSAVYLCASSLDLRGTQYFGPGTRLLVL.

The rearrangement uses TRBV10-3 and TRBJ1-6; the D gene is possibly TRBD1 (6 bases). The CDR3 spans 16 residues. Germline-derived CDR1 and CDR2 are ENHRY and SYGVKD. V lost 0 bases and J lost 10, with 16 bases in between. The CDR3 DNA reads as TGTGCCATCAGTGAGTCGGGGGCAGGGTCGGGGTCACCCCTCCACTTT. Translated, it gives CAISESGAGSGSPLHF.

The chain recombines TRBV10-3 with TRBJ2-7; 9 bases align to TRBD1. The V segment lost 4 bases and the J segment 3 bases; nucleotides outside the gene matches: 1. The CDR3 length is 13 residues. From germline, CDR1 is ENHRY and CDR2 SYGVKD. The CDR3 DNA reads TGTGCCATCAGTGGACAGGGGGGCTACGAGCAGTACTTC. It specifies CAISGQGGYEQYF.

This rearrangement joins TRBV6-6 to TRBJ1-2; 8 nucleotides agree with TRBD1. The CDR3 extends over 12 amino acids. The V gene's germline CDR1 is MNHNY and CDR2 SVGAGI (reference sequence). V lost 6 bases and J lost 8; bases outside the gene matches: 5. The CDR3 reads CASSQGARGYTF. For the CDR3, the DNA is TGTGCCAGCAGCCAGGGGGCGCGGGGCTACACCTTC.

This clone was observed a few times. This rearrangement joins TRBV4-1 to TRBJ2-1; 7 bases agree with TRBD2. The germline gives CDR1 MGHRA, CDR2 YSYEKL. The CDR3 extends over 13 amino acids. After removal of 5 bases from V and 6 bases from J, the junction contained 4 bases not matched to a gene. CDR3 sequence: CASSFRLANEQFF. CDR3 in DNA: TGCGCCAGCAGCTTTAGACTAGCCAATGAGCAGTTCTTC.

On this clone itself: Additional DNA sequences in this sample encode the identical CDR3. The CDR3 DNA reads as TGTGCCAGTAGTATCGGGACAGGGAATCAGCCCCAGCATTTT. Translation gives CASSIGTGNQPQHF. This sequence joins TRBV19 and TRBJ1-5; 9 positions match TRBD1. The CDR3 sequence is 14 residues long. Trimming took 3 bases from V and 4 from J; bases not matched to a gene: 1. CDR1 and CDR2 (germline): LNHDA, SQIVND (reference sequence).

The chain joins TRBV19 to TRBJ2-3; no reliable D call. The ends were cut back, 6 bases at V and 0 bases at J, with 4 bases in the middle. Germline CDR1 and CDR2: LNHDA and SQIVND (reference sequence). The CDR3 extends over 12 amino acids. This CDR3 reads CASSTSTDTQYF. For the CDR3, the DNA is TGTGCCAGTAGCACTAGCACAGATACGCAGTATTTT.

The chain is built from TRBV6-1 and TRBJ1-5; no definite D call. Germline V gene sequence: CDR1 MNHNS, CDR2 SASEGT. The CDR3 covers 14 residues. Trimming removed 7 bases at V and 1 base at J, with 11 bases between. The CDR3 bases are TGTGCCAGCATCGGGTTGAGGAGCAATCAGCCCCAGCATTTT. Its translation: CASIGLRSNQPQHF.

The V call is TRBV9, the J call TRBJ2-7, with TRBD2 matching 7 bases. Per germline, CDR1 SGDLS and CDR2 YYNGEE. V was clipped by 0 bases and J by 5 bases; unmatched bases: 11. This CDR3 region has 16 residues. The CDR3 nucleotides read TGTGCCAGCAGCGTAGAAGGATTGGGAGGGATTCACGAGCAGTACTTC. It specifies CASSVEGLGGIHEQYF.

V usage is TRBV5-1 and J usage is TRBJ1-1, with D unclear. Germline lookup yields CDR1 SGHRS and CDR2 YFSETQ. V lost 1 base, J lost 6 bases, and 16 bases lay in between. CDR3 length: 15 residues. The CDR3 DNA reads TGCGCCAGCAGCTTGAGTCCAGCTGGAGTTCCTGAAGCTTTCTTT. Translation gives CASSLSPAGVPEAFF.

This clone was recorded once. V gene TRBV6-5 combines with J gene TRBJ1-2; D possibly corresponds to TRBD1 (5 bases). Trimming shortened V by 2 bases and J by 2 bases, and 15 bases separated the two germline ends. Germline V gives CDR1 MNHEY, CDR2 SVGAGI. There are 16 residues in the CDR3. CDR3 DNA sequence: TGTGCCAGCAGTTACCGCAGGGCAGCTCTAAACTATGGCTACACCTTC. Amino acids: CASSYRRAALNYGYTF.

The chain carries TRBV10-1 and TRBJ2-7, with 9 positions matching TRBD2. The V gene end was trimmed by 0 bases and the J gene end by 3 bases; junction bases not matched to a gene: 6. There are 16 residues in the CDR3. The V gene's germline CDR1 is WNHNN and CDR2 SYGVQD (reference sequence). The CDR3 is CASSESSPSGIYEQYF. DNA for the CDR3: TGCGCCAGCAGTGAGTCGAGTCCTAGCGGGATCTACGAGCAGTACTTC.

The gene calls are TRBV6-4 and TRBJ2-6, with 10 bases identical to TRBD1. Germline CDR1 is MRHNA and CDR2 is SNTAGT. The junction had 5 bases not matched to a gene; V was cut back by 5 bases and J by 4 bases. The CDR3 length is 16 residues. CDR3 nucleotides: TGTGCCAGCAGTCCCGGGACAGGGGCCGGGGCCAACGTCCTGACTTTC. This sequence encodes CASSPGTGAGANVLTF.

This clone has a handful of counts. The rearrangement joins TRBV19 to TRBJ1-5, with D perhaps TRBD1 (6 bases). V was clipped by 6 bases and J by 2 bases, with 17 bases between them. Germline lookup yields CDR1 LNHDA and CDR2 SQIVND (reference sequence). This CDR3 is built from 16 residues. The CDR3 is CASRGGGNRGNQPQHF. For the CDR3, the DNA is TGTGCCAGTAGAGGGGGGGGCAACAGGGGCAATCAGCCCCAGCATTTT.

This chain links TRBV11-1 with TRBJ2-5; maybe TRBD2 (5 bases). The CDR3 totals 19 residues. V dropped 3 bases and J dropped 4 bases, with 27 bases sitting between them. CDR1 is SGHAT and CDR2 is FQDESV in the germline V gene (reference sequence). This CDR3 is CASSLSVTTYVGVGETQYF. In DNA, the CDR3 is TGTGCCAGCAGCTTGTCGGTGACTACATATGTCGGGGTTGGAGAGACCCAGTACTTC.

J is TRBJ1-1 and V is TRBV19, with D possibly matching TRBD1 (6 bases). Germline CDR1 and CDR2: LNHDA and SQIVND (reference sequence). This CDR3 is 16 amino acids long. Trimming shortened V by 5 bases and J by 1 base, and 17 bases separated the two germline ends. DNA of the CDR3: TGTGCCAGTAGTTTTCCATCTCAGGGGCCGAACACTGAAGCTTTCTTT. Protein product: CASSFPSQGPNTEAFF.